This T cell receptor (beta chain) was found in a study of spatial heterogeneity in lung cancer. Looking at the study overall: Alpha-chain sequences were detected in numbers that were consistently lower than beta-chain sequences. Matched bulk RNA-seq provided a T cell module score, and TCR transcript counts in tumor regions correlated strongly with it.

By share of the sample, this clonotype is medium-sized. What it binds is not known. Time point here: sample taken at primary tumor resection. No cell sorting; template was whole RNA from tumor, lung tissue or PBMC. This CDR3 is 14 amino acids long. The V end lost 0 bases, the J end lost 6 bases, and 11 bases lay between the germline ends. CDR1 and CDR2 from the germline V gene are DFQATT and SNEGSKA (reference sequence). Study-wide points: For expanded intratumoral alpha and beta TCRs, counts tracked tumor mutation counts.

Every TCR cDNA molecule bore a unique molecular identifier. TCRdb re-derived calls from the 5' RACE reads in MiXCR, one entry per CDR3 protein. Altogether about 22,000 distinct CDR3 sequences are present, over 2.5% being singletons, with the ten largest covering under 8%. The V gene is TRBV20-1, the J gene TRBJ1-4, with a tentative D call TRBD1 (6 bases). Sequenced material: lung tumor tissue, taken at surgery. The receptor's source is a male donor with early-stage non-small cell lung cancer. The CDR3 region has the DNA TGCAGTGCTAGAGATAACAGGGAGGATGAAAAACTGTTTTTT. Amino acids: CSARDNREDEKLFF.